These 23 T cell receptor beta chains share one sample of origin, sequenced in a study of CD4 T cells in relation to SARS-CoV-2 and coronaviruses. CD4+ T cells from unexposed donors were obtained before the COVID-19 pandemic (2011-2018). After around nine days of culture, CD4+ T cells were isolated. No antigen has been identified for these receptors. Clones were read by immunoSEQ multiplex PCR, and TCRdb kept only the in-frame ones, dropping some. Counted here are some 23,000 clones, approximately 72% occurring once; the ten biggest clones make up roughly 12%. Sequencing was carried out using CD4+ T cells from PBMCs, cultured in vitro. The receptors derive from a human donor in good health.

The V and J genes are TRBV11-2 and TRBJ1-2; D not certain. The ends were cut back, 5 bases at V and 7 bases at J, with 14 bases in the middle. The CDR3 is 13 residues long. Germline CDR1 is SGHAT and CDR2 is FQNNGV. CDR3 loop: CASSRLGSTGYTF. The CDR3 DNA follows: TGTGCCAGCAGCCGCCTAGGGAGTACTGGCTACACCTTC.

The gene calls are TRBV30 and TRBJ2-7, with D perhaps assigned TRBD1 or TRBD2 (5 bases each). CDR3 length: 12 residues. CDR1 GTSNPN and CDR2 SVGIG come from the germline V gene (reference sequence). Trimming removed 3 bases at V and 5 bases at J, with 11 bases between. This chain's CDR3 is CAWRGRGDEQYF. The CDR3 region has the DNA TGTGCCTGGAGAGGTAGAGGGGACGAGCAGTACTTC.

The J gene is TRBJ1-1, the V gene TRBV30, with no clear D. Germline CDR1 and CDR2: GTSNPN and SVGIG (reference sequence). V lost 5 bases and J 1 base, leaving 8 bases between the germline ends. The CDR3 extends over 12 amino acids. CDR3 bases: TGTGCCTGGGGACGGAGGAACACTGAAGCTTTCTTT. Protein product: CAWGRRNTEAFF.

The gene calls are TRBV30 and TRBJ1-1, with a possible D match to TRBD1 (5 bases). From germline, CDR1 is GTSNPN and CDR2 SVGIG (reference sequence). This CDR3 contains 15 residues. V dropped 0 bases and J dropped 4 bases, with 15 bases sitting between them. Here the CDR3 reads CAWSVLSGFATEAFF. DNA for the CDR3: TGTGCCTGGAGTGTACTGTCAGGGTTCGCCACTGAAGCTTTCTTT.

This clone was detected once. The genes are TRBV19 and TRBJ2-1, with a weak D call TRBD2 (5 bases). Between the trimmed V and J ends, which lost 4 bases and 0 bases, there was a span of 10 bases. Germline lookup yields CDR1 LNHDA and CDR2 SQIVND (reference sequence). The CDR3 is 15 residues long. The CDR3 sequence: CASSRTGNSYNEQFF. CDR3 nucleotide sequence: TGTGCCAGTAGTAGGACGGGAAACTCCTACAATGAGCAGTTCTTC. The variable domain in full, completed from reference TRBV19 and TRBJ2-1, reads DGGITQSPKYLFRKEGQNVTLSCEQNLNHDAMYWYRQDPGQGLRLIYYSQIVNDFQKGDIAEGYSVSREKKESFPLTVTSAQKNPTAFYLCASSRTGNSYNEQFFGPGTRLTVL.

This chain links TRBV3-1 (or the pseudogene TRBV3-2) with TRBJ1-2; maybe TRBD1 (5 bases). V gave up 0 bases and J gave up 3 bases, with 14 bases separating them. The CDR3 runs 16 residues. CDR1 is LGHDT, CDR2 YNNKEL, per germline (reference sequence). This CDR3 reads CASSQDPGREDYGYTF. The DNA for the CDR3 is TGTGCCAGCAGCCAAGATCCGGGCAGGGAGGACTATGGCTACACCTTC.

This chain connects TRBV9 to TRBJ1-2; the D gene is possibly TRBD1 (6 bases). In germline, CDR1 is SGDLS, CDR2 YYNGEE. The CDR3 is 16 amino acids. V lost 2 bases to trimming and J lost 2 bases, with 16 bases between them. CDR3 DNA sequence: TGTGCCAGCAGCGTCGGATTAGGGGGGTTAAACTATGGCTACACCTTC. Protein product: CASSVGLGGLNYGYTF.

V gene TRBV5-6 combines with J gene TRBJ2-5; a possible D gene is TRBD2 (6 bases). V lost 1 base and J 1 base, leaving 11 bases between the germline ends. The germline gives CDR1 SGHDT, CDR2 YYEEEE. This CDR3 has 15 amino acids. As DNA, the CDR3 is TGTGCCAGCAGCTTGATCGGAGGGTCCCAAGAGACCCAGTACTTC. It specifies CASSLIGGSQETQYF.

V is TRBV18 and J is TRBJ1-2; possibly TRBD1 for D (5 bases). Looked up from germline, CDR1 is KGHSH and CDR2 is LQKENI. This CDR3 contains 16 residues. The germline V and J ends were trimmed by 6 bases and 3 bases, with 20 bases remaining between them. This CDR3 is CASSLTDTGVDYGYTF. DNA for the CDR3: TGTGCCAGCTCTCTTACCGACACAGGAGTAGACTATGGCTACACCTTC. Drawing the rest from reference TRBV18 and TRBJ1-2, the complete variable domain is NAGVMQNPRHLVRRRGQEARLRCSPMKGHSHVYWYRQLPEEGLKFMVYLQKENIIDESGMPKERFSAEFPKEGPSILRIQQVVRGDSAAYFCASSLTDTGVDYGYTFGSGTRLTVV.

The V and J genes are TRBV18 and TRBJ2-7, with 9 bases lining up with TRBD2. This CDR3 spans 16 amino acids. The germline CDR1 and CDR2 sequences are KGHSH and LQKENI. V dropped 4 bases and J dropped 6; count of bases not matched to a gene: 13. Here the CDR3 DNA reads TGTGCCAGCTCACTGGGTACCGGGACTAGCCCCCTCGAGCAGTACTTC. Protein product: CASSLGTGTSPLEQYF.

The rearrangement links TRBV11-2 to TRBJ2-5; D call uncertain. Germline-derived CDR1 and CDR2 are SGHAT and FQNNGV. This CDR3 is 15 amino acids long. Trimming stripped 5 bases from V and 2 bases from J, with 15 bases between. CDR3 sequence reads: CASSPTGERQETQYF. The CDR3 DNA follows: TGTGCCAGCAGCCCGACCGGAGAACGACAAGAGACCCAGTACTTC.

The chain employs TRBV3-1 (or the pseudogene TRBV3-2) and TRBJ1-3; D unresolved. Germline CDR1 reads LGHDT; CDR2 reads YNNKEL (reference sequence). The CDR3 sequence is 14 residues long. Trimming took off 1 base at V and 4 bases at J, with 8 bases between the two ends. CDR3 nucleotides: TGTGCCAGCAGCCAAGCAGGCAGGGGAAACACCATATATTTT. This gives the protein CASSQAGRGNTIYF.

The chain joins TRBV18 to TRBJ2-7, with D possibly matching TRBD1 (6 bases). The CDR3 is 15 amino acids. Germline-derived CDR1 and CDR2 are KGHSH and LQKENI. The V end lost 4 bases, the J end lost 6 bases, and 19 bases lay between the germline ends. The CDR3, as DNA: TGTGCCAGCTCACGCTCCGGACAGCTAAAACTCGAGCAGTACTTC. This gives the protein CASSRSGQLKLEQYF.

For the CDR3, the DNA is TGTGCCACCCGGGCGGCAGGGGGCAATCAGCCCCAGCATTTT. It yields the protein CATRAAGGNQPQHF. V and J are TRBV24-1 and TRBJ1-5, with D possibly being TRBD1 (6 bases). Germline V lookup: CDR1 KGHDR, CDR2 SFDVKD. CDR3 size: 14 residues. Trimming removed 9 bases from V and 2 bases from J, with 13 bases in between.

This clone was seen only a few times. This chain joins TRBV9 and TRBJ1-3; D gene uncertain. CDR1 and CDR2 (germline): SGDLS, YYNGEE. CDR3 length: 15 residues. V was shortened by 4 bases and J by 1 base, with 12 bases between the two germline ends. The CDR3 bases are TGTGCCAGCAGCTCGTCCTGGCTGTCTGGAAACACCATATATTTT. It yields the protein CASSSSWLSGNTIYF.

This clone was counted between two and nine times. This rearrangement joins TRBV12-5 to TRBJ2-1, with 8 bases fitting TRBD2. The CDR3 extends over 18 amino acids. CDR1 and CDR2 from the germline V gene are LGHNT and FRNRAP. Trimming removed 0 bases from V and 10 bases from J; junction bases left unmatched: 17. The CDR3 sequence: CASGLVRDGTRFVDEQFF. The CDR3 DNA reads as TGTGCTAGTGGTTTGGTCCGTGACGGGACTAGATTTGTGGACGAGCAGTTCTTC.

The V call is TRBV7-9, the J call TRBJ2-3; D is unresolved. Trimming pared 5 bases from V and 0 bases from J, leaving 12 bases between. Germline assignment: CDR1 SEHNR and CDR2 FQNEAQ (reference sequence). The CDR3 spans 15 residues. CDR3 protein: CASSLLGTSTDTQYF. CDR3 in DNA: TGTGCCAGCAGCCTCCTCGGAACTAGCACAGATACGCAGTATTTT.

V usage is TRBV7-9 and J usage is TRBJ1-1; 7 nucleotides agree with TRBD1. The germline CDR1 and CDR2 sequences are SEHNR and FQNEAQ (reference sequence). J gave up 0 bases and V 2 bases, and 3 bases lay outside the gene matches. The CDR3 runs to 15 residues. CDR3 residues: CASSLMTGMNTEAFF. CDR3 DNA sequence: TGTGCCAGCAGCTTAATGACAGGGATGAACACTGAAGCTTTCTTT.

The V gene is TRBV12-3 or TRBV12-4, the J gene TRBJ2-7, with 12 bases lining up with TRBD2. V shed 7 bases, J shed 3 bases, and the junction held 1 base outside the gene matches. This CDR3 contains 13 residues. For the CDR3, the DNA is TGTGCCAGCATGACTAGCGGGGGCTACGAGCAGTACTTC. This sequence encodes CASMTSGGYEQYF.

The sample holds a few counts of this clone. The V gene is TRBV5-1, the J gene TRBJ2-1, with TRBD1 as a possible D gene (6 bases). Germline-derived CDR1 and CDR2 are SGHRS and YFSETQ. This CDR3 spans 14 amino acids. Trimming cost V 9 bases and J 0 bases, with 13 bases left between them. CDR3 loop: CATQRGNSYNEQFF. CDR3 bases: TGCGCCACCCAGAGGGGGAACTCCTACAATGAGCAGTTCTTC.

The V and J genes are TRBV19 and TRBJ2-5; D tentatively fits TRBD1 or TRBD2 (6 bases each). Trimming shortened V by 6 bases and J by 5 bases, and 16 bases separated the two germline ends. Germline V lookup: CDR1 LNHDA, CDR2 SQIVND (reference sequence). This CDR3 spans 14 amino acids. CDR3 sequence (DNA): TGTGCCAGTAGAATGAACAGGGACTGGGAGACCCAGTACTTC. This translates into CASRMNRDWETQYF.

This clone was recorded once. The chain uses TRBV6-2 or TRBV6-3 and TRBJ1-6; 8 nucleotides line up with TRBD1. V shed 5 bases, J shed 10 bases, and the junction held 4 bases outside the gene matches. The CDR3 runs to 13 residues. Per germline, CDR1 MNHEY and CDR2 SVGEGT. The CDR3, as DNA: TGTGCCAGCAGTAACGACAGGGGATCACCCCTCCACTTT. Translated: CASSNDRGSPLHF.

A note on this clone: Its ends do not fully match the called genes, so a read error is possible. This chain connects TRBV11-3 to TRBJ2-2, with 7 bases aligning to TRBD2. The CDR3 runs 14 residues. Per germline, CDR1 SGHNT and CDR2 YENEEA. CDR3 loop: CASRALANTGELFF. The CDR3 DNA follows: TGTGCCAGCAGAGCACTAGCGAATACCGGGGAGCTGTTTTTT. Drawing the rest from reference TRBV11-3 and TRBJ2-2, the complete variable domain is EAGVVQSPRYKIIEKKQPVAFWCNPISGHNTLYWYLQNLGQGPELLIRYENEEAVDDSQLPKDRFSAERLKGVDSTLKIQPAELGDSAVYLCASRALANTGELFFGEGSRLTVL.